This entry is about one TCR beta chain. No antigen is known for it. No base qualities exist here, and no much larger clone lies one base off it. This sample was included in a study of cytomegalovirus exposure and HLA in healthy donors listed by TCRdb under 2017. For the study in its entirety: According to an earlier analysis of 587 of the donors, some 180 million T cells yielded roughly 110 million unique TCR beta sequences and about 280 Gb of sequence data. About 320 gigabases of sequencing data and 70 million to 100 million unique TCR sequences were included in an early release covering around 650 HLA-typed donors. The genetic ancestry cluster associated with self-reported Caucasian donors included 81% of the 350 to 500 genotyped donors. The study was designed to test whether signatures of past pathogen exposure could be identified by cataloging public T cell receptors. Using immunosequencing, the study profiled T cell repertoires from approximately 700 subjects and related those repertoires to cytomegalovirus serostatus. A separate validation cohort of 90 to 150 different subjects was used in addition to the roughly 700-subject first cohort. High-throughput TCR immunosequencing, statistical association of individual TCRs with disease status, and machine learning were combined to predict cytomegalovirus infection status. To study patterns of TCR occurrence, a later analysis re-analyzed previously published TCR beta repertoires from 650 to 750 donors and added high-resolution HLA genotyping. The later analysis used no new phenotypic data to find candidate immune exposures, relying instead on TCR beta sequences and their occurrence across donors. An earlier analysis of 587 of the donors applied high-throughput TCR beta sequencing to assess whether each TCR beta V gene segment acted as functional or pseudogenic. Donor age, sex, ethnicity and CMV serostatus were collected together with the repertoire data. Genome-wide SNP genotypes for about 55% of the 666 donors were used in a later genetic analysis, which treated that subset as a discovery cohort. Every discovery cohort repertoire had been produced on one sequencing platform. HLA typing covered class I and class II loci at four-digit resolution. Typing coverage differed by locus: A, B, C, DRB1 and DQB1 were typed in about 620-640 donors, DQA1 in about 560, DPA1 in around 580, and DPB1 in just under 490. Roughly 5 DR-DQ haplotypes were handled as single units for association and clustering, since linkage in the cohort was strong. Among about 360 genotyped donors of the cohort, an average of approximately 230,000 unique TCR beta nucleotide sequences were sequenced per donor, around 20% of them non-productive.

In total, just over 650 healthy bone marrow donors made up the cohort. All cohort members were sampled while nominally healthy, although unrecorded immune exposures were likely present. The donor was CMV seronegative and was included in the group of 352 seronegative cohort members. Every donor gave a peripheral blood sample, and the peripheral blood mononuclear cells from that sample were used for TCR beta sequencing. The Qiagen DNeasy Blood Extraction Kit was used to extract genomic DNA from the blood cell samples. Preparation of the library involved the immunoSEQ multiplex PCR assay. The multiplex PCR relied on a mix of 60 forward primers for TCR Vbeta segments and 13 reverse primers for TCR Jbeta segments. The CDR3 region of rearranged TCR beta genes was amplified from genomic DNA by a multiplex PCR assay. The Illumina HiSeq System was used to sequence the amplified TCR beta libraries as 87-base-pair reads. As for the authors' bioinformatics: A later analysis counted 75 million to 100 million unique TCR beta chains across the 666 repertoires, and some 11 million of these chains were shared by at least two donors. Raw reads were error-corrected and collapsed into unique sequences with a nearest-neighbor algorithm that merged closely related sequences to remove PCR and sequencing errors. Alignment of CDR3 sequences to IMGT reference sequences was used to assign V, D and J gene segments. For a sequence to be retained, a match of at least six nucleotides was required to both a V gene segment and a J gene segment. Rearrangements were classified as productive when the CDR3 lacked stop codons and remained in frame with V and J, and all other rearrangements were classified as non-productive. Following IMGT convention, CDR3 was defined as the stretch from the second conserved V-encoded cysteine up to the conserved J-encoded phenylalanine. In an earlier analysis of 500 to 650 of the donors, sequences lacking an unambiguous match to a single V gene segment were excluded. In an earlier analysis of approximately 560 of the donors, a V segment was called functional when productive rearrangements were above 56.7%, and segregating when the standard deviation between donors exceeded 5%. A statistical classification framework was built for diagnosing cytomegalovirus status from the catalog of TCR beta chain sequences. V and J gene assignment, in a later analysis, came from comparing TCR nucleotide sequences with IMGT/GENE-DB human TR gene sequences. The TCRdist pipeline was used in a later analysis to assign CDR3 sequences and most-parsimonious VDJ recombination scenarios. A later analysis defined each TCR beta chain by its CDR3 amino acid sequence plus V-gene family, and excluded reads lacking a unique V-gene family. To address suspected cross-contamination and a sequencing artifact, a later analysis removed a few hundred highly shared, low-generation-probability nucleotide sequences. A later analysis calculated a clonal expansion index for each public chain from normalized within-repertoire ranks of inferred template counts. A later analysis computed generation probabilities with a VDJ recombination model fitted to out-of-frame rearrangements, and checked the results against IGoR. In a later analysis, hypergeometric tests were used to score TCR-TCR, TCR-HLA and TCR-CMV co-occurrence, with a repertoire-size bias correction applied to TCR pairs. In a later analysis, false discovery rates were estimated by permuting HLA or CMV assignments 20 times. In a later analysis, co-occurring TCRs were grouped with DBSCAN, and TCRdist sequence similarity was added when clustering was performed within HLA-allele-positive subsets. For co-occurrence clustering, repertoires with fewer than 30,000 or more than 120,000 public chains were excluded, along with a handful of repertoires with anomalous nucleotide sharing. TCRdb re-hosts the immuneACCESS table, in-frame sequences only. Its copies lack some clones; in the studies checked, an unresolved V gene accounts for under half of them, and the cause for the rest is not known. V and J calls and clone size follow that table, whereas D and trimming were derived from the DNA. Counted in this sample were 40,000 to 55,000 clones; around 69% of them appeared once. Clones ranked in the top ten supply 3.4% of the sample.

Overall study results and their limits: A later analysis found that most CMV-associated TCR beta chains appeared HLA-restricted, with HLA associations seemingly driven largely by CMV exposure. According to a later analysis, TCR association rates differed among HLA loci, with DRB1 alleles showing the most associated TCRs and HLA-C alleles showing the fewest. Because some donors lacked HLA typing at each locus, the association tests relied only on the typed subset. An earlier analysis of approximately 590 of the donors showed that most TCR beta V segments appeared in productive rearrangements either about 87% or about 30% of the time, which broadly matched IMGT annotations. Three of the identified cytomegalovirus-associated TCR beta chains were confirmed in vitro to be specific for cytomegalovirus antigens. In a later analysis, several top co-occurrence clusters were reported to appear linked to parvovirus B19, influenza, CMV and Epstein-Barr virus. The authors suggested that the approach could potentially be generalized to other disease states and immunological phenotypes. In a later genetic analysis, fewer N-insertions in productive TCRs were reported among donors in an Asian-associated ancestry cluster than the approximately 670-donor mean. The study gave a list of about 160 TCR beta chains associated with cytomegalovirus. Most TCR sequences were observed very rarely across donors, whereas some public TCRs were present in many individuals. At a false discovery rate of 0.05, a later analysis linked under 20,000 TCR beta sequences to specific HLA alleles. When HLA alleles, especially DR and DQ, strongly co-occurred, attributing TCR associations to individual alleles was difficult. Presence/absence analyses assumed roughly uniform sequencing depth across donors, an assumption that may not hold. Linkage disequilibrium might explain the correlated functional status among segregating V segments, but an unknown experimental factor could not be excluded. The classifier was reported to diagnose cytomegalovirus status with high specificity and sensitivity in both the original and validation cohorts. In this cohort, only TCR beta chains were sequenced, and detectable features were limited by the absence of alpha or paired-chain data. Because the 87-base-pair reads could not distinguish some IMGT-functional V segments, including TRBV6-2 and TRBV6-3, those segments were excluded. Because counts were too low, roughly 18 rarely observed V segments, including chromosome 9 orphons, were left out of the earlier analysis of 587 of the donors. The sequencing pipeline was judged likely to have produced a cluster of highly shared sequence variants as a technical artifact. The only immune exposure information available for the cohort was CMV serostatus. An association between a missense DCLRE1C variant and V-gene and J-gene trimming of TCR beta chains was found in a later genetic analysis and replicated in an independent cohort. A further reported finding was that TCR beta sequences accurately predicted the HLA-A and HLA-B alleles for most subjects in the first cohort. A later analysis found that HLA-associated TCR beta chains were more clonally expanded and had lower generation probabilities than equally common non-associated chains.

Trimming takes 6 bases from V and 5 bases from J, and the germline ends sit 26 bases apart. From the germline V gene, CDR1 is SQVTM and CDR2 is ANQGSEA. The CDR3 has 17 amino acids, counting the end cysteine and phenylalanine. Solely the CDR3 DNA is kept, with 51 bases framed from the first base. Sequencing used PBMCs. The chain links TRBV29-1 with TRBJ2-1; tentative D gene TRBD2, with 6 bases matching. The sequence was obtained from a woman aged 25 to 39 in good health and CMV-seronegative. This receptor has the CDR3 CSVAGTATPSGDNEQFF. The bases are TGCAGCGTAGCCGGGACTGCAACTCCATCGGGGGACAATGAGCAGTTCTTC.